Presented here are 25 T cell receptor beta chains from one specimen sequenced in a study of blood T cell repertoires in COVID-19. Libraries were prepared by immunoSEQ multiplex PCR; TCRdb keeps only in-frame clonotypes and omits some of them. The sample carries fewer than 350,000 clones, approximately 83% recorded once. Sequencing used PBMCs or T cells enriched from blood (not recorded which). Receptors were obtained from a man aged 30-40 years who had recovered from COVID-19.

This chain joins TRBV5-6 and TRBJ2-3; D may be TRBD1 (5 bases). Germline V gene data show CDR1 as SGHDT and CDR2 as YYEEEE. V was cut by 0 bases and J by 1 base, with 9 bases left in between. The CDR3 is made up of 15 amino acids. CDR3 nucleotides: TGTGCCAGCAGCTTGGGGGGCCGGGGCACAGATACGCAGTATTTT. Translating gives CASSLGGRGTDTQYF.

This sequence joins TRBV7-8 and TRBJ1-1, with 9 bases that match TRBD1. The germline V gene has CDR1 SGHVS and CDR2 FQNEAQ. This CDR3 has 15 residues. The trim removed 5 bases at V and 0 bases at J, leaving 4 bases unmatched. The chain's CDR3 is CASSHRGLLNTEAFF. In DNA form, the CDR3 reads TGTGCCAGCAGCCACAGGGGGCTTCTGAACACTGAAGCTTTCTTT.

The gene calls are TRBV5-6 and TRBJ2-5; 8 positions agree with TRBD1. The CDR3 totals 15 residues. V shed 3 bases, J shed 4 bases, and the junction held 8 bases outside the gene matches. The germline V gene has CDR1 SGHDT and CDR2 YYEEEE. The DNA of the CDR3 is TGTGCCAGCAGCTCGCGGCGGCAGGGGGCAGAGACCCAGTACTTC. This translates into CASSSRRQGAETQYF.

A single count supports this clone. The rearrangement uses TRBV6-5 and TRBJ1-3, with TRBD1 matching 8 bases. This CDR3 has 15 amino acids. The germline CDR1 and CDR2 sequences are MNHEY and SVGAGI. V lost 4 bases and J lost 2; bases outside the gene matches: 4. The CDR3 loop is CASSSEDRAGNTIYF. The CDR3 DNA sequence: TGTGCCAGCAGTTCTGAGGACAGGGCTGGAAACACCATATATTTT.

The CDR3 DNA sequence: TGTGCTAGTGGCCTCGGACTAGCGGGGGGGCCACTCAATGAGCAGTTCTTC. Translated: CASGLGLAGGPLNEQFF. This sequence joins TRBV12-5 and TRBJ2-1; 15 bases agree with TRBD2. The V gene's germline CDR1 is LGHNT and CDR2 FRNRAP. The J segment lost 6 bases and the V segment lost 6 bases, leaving 9 bases of the junction unmatched. The CDR3 covers 17 residues.

This chain connects TRBV18 to TRBJ2-7, with D possibly being TRBD1 (5 bases). The CDR3 extends over 14 amino acids. The germline V gene has CDR1 KGHSH and CDR2 LQKENI. V was clipped by 3 bases and J by 4 bases, with 13 bases between them. The CDR3: CASSPVQGAYEQYF. Here the CDR3 DNA reads TGTGCCAGCTCACCCGTGCAGGGTGCGTACGAGCAGTACTTC.

The gene calls are TRBV15 and TRBJ2-2; TRBD1 agrees at 7 bases. This CDR3 region has 14 residues. V was clipped by 0 bases and J by 8 bases; unmatched bases: 3. Germline V CDR1 and CDR2: LNHNV, YYDKDF (reference sequence). The CDR3 reads CATSRDNRGGELFF. For the CDR3, the DNA is TGTGCCACCAGCAGAGATAACAGGGGAGGGGAGCTGTTTTTT.

The chain employs TRBV3-1 (or the pseudogene TRBV3-2) and TRBJ1-6; D ambiguous. Trimming pared 0 bases from V and 7 bases from J, leaving 10 bases between. The CDR3 runs 15 residues. Germline CDR1 and CDR2: LGHDT and YNNKEL (reference sequence). CDR3 in amino acids: CASSQEGGGNSPLHF. CDR3 DNA: TGTGCCAGCAGCCAAGAGGGTGGCGGCAATTCACCCCTCCACTTT.

The J gene is TRBJ2-3, the V gene TRBV28; 8 bases are shared with TRBD1. The length of the CDR3 is 16 residues. Germline CDR1 and CDR2: MDHEN and SYDVKM. The J segment lost 2 bases and the V segment lost 2 bases, leaving 6 bases of the junction unmatched. In nucleotides, the CDR3 is TGTGCCAGCAGTTTACCTTGGACAGGGAACACAGATACGCAGTATTTT. Translating it yields CASSLPWTGNTDTQYF.

The chain joins TRBV3-1 (or the pseudogene TRBV3-2) to TRBJ2-3; no clear D. The V gene lost 1 base and the J gene lost 4 bases, with 6 bases spanning the gap. The CDR3 is made up of 13 amino acids. Germline loops: CDR1 LGHDT, CDR2 YNNKEL (reference sequence). CDR3 residues: CASSQGGADTQYF. In DNA form, the CDR3 reads TGTGCCAGCAGCCAAGGAGGAGCAGATACGCAGTATTTT.

The gene calls are TRBV7-8 and TRBJ1-2; 10 nucleotides line up with TRBD1. V shed 4 bases and J 10 bases; nucleotides not matched to a gene: 9. The CDR3 covers 14 residues. Germline V gene data show CDR1 as SGHVS and CDR2 as FQNEAQ. The CDR3 sequence is CASSSPGQGIDYTF. As DNA, the CDR3 is TGTGCCAGCAGCTCGCCGGGACAGGGGATTGACTACACCTTC.

A word on this clone: Other nucleotide sequences in the sample specify the same CDR3. The CDR3, as DNA: TGTGCCACCAGTGTTGGGACAGGGTACGAGCAGTACTTC. Its translation is CATSVGTGYEQYF. The V gene is TRBV24-1, the J gene TRBJ2-7, with 9 bases that match TRBD1. This CDR3 comprises 13 residues. The trim removed 5 bases at V and 4 bases at J, leaving 2 bases unmatched. The germline V gene encodes CDR1 KGHDR and CDR2 SFDVKD.

The gene calls are TRBV28 and TRBJ2-1, with TRBD2 as a possible D gene (5 bases). Germline V gene data show CDR1 as MDHEN and CDR2 as SYDVKM. CDR3 length equals 13 residues. Trimming shortened V by 8 bases and J by 6 bases, and 14 bases separated the two germline ends. The CDR3 DNA reads as TGTGCCAGCGGACTGGACGGCCCCAATGAGCAGTTCTTC. Residues: CASGLDGPNEQFF.

The chain carries TRBV20-1 and TRBJ1-1; D not resolved. The germline gives CDR1 DFQATT, CDR2 SNEGSKA (reference sequence). The CDR3 is 14 amino acids. Trimming shortened V by 6 bases and J by 0 bases, and 14 bases separated the two germline ends. The CDR3 DNA follows: TGCAGTGCCAGTACCCTCCGAGTGAACACTGAAGCTTTCTTT. It specifies CSASTLRVNTEAFF.

This chain joins TRBV4-3 and TRBJ2-2, with 8 bases that match TRBD1. Germline CDR1 reads LGHNA; CDR2 reads YSLEER. CDR3 length equals 16 residues. V gave up 1 base and J gave up 1 base; unmatched junction bases: 2. CDR3 residues: CASSQGTGKNTGELFF. The CDR3 nucleotides are TGCGCCAGCAGCCAAGGGACAGGGAAGAACACCGGGGAGCTGTTTTTT.

This chain uses TRBV6-5 with TRBJ1-5, with a tentative D call TRBD1 (5 bases). With 4 bases removed from V and 4 bases from J, the gap between germline ends came to 8 bases. This CDR3 comprises 13 residues. Germline-derived CDR1 and CDR2 are MNHEY and SVGAGI. Written as DNA, the CDR3 is TGTGCCAGCAGTTTGGGGCCAAATCAGCCCCAGCATTTT. Amino acids: CASSLGPNQPQHF.

The gene calls are TRBV11-2 and TRBJ1-1, with D possibly matching TRBD1 (5 bases). In germline, CDR1 is SGHAT, CDR2 FQNNGV. The CDR3 has 14 residues. Trimming cost V 2 bases and J 1 base, with 8 bases left between them. The CDR3 loop is CASSLRGWNTEAFF. As DNA, the CDR3 is TGTGCCAGCAGCTTAAGGGGTTGGAACACTGAAGCTTTCTTT.

The chain carries TRBV6-2 or TRBV6-3 and TRBJ2-1; 11 positions agree with TRBD2. This CDR3 has 16 amino acids. The V and J ends lost 5 bases and 6 bases, in that order; junction bases with no gene match: 9. Germline loops: CDR1 MNHEY, CDR2 SVGEGT. The CDR3 reads CASSRLVAGGSNEQFF. The CDR3 DNA reads TGTGCCAGCAGTAGACTGGTAGCGGGGGGGAGCAATGAGCAGTTCTTC.

This CDR3 reads CASSLLQGQTEAFF. CDR3 DNA sequence: TGTGCCAGCAGCTTATTACAGGGGCAAACTGAAGCTTTCTTT. The rearrangement links TRBV11-2 to TRBJ1-1, with TRBD1 matching over 7 bases. The CDR3 is made up of 14 amino acids. J was trimmed by 5 bases and V by 2 bases; bases with no gene match: 5. Germline assignment: CDR1 SGHAT and CDR2 FQNNGV.

This rearrangement joins TRBV5-1 to TRBJ2-5, with 7 nucleotides matching TRBD2. CDR3 length: 13 amino acids. The J segment lost 6 bases and the V segment lost 4 bases, leaving 6 bases of the junction unmatched. The germline gives CDR1 SGHRS, CDR2 YFSETQ. CDR3 nucleotides: TGCGCCAGCAGCCCCGGGGGGATGAAGACCCAGTACTTC. It is translated as CASSPGGMKTQYF.

The chain has TRBV5-1 and TRBJ2-2, with D tentatively TRBD1 (5 bases). Germline assignment: CDR1 SGHRS and CDR2 YFSETQ. Trimming cost V 0 bases and J 3 bases, with 9 bases left between them. The CDR3 runs 15 residues. The CDR3 nucleotides read TGCGCCAGCAGCTTGGTAGGGGATGACACCGGGGAGCTGTTTTTT. Protein sequence: CASSLVGDDTGELFF.

This clone was counted once. The rearrangement joins TRBV6-5 to TRBJ1-5; 9 bases are a match to TRBD1. There are 15 residues in the CDR3. V lost 5 bases, J lost 5 bases, and 7 bases stayed unmatched. Germline values: CDR1 MNHEY, CDR2 SVGAGI. Here the CDR3 reads CASSRSGTGYQPQHF. The CDR3 DNA follows: TGTGCCAGCAGTAGGTCCGGGACAGGGTATCAGCCCCAGCATTTT.

This clone was recorded only once. Here the CDR3 DNA reads TGTGCCAGCAGCGTAGATACCCTCCGGGCAGGGCAGGGAAACACCATATATTTT. Encoded protein: CASSVDTLRAGQGNTIYF. This chain uses TRBV9 with TRBJ1-3; D possibly corresponds to TRBD1 (5 bases). The CDR3 extends over 18 amino acids. V was shortened by 0 bases and J by 4 bases, with 20 bases between the two germline ends. Germline CDR1 is SGDLS and CDR2 is YYNGEE.

This chain joins TRBV5-1 and TRBJ2-1, with a tentative D call TRBD1 (6 bases). The V gene's germline CDR1 is SGHRS and CDR2 YFSETQ. Trimming pared 0 bases from V and 0 bases from J, leaving 16 bases between. This CDR3 region has 18 residues. For the CDR3, the DNA is TGCGCCAGCAGCTTGGGAAGGACAGATTATAGCTCCTACAATGAGCAGTTCTTC. Translating it yields CASSLGRTDYSSYNEQFF. Full variable domain (remainder filled in from reference TRBV5-1 and TRBJ2-1): KAGVTQTPRYLIKTRGQQVTLSCSPISGHRSVSWYQQTPGQGLQFLFEYFSETQRNKGNFPGRFSGRQFSNSRSEMNVSTLELGDSALYLCASSLGRTDYSSYNEQFFGPGTRLTVL.

CDR3 sequence reads: CASSGGTPRSEAFF. As DNA, the CDR3 is TGTGCCAGCAGCGGAGGGACCCCGAGAAGTGAAGCTTTCTTT. The chain is built from TRBV7-2 and TRBJ1-1, with a possible D match to TRBD1 (5 bases). The germline V gene has CDR1 SGHTA and CDR2 FQGNSA. Trimming took off 5 bases at V and 7 bases at J, with 17 bases between the two ends. There are 14 residues in the CDR3.